What follows are 18 T cell receptor beta chains derived from one specimen sequenced in a study of patients and donors after allogeneic stem cell transplantation (TCRdb year 2020). Libraries were built with RT-PCR. Sequenced on a NextSeq 550. TCRdb cleaned the public reads at Q25 with fastp, built clones with MiXCR and kept in-frame beta chains. Rows with a matching CDR3 protein are joined into one entry that keeps the most common DNA and genes. Present in this sample are hundreds of thousands of distinct CDR3 sequences, 38% of which were seen just once. The ten largest clones represent around a tenth of the sample. Sequencing used blood, either unsorted or a sorted T cell fraction (not recorded which). The receptor set was obtained from a human donor who was either an allogeneic HSCT recipient or a stem cell or donor lymphocyte infusion donor (not recorded which). It is not recorded whose cells these are; they may come from a transplant donor.

The rearrangement joins TRBV20-1 to TRBJ1-6, with 8 positions matching TRBD1. V lost 8 bases and J lost 8; bases outside the gene matches: 8. The CDR3 totals 13 residues. Germline V gives CDR1 DFQATT, CDR2 SNEGSKA (reference sequence). This chain's CDR3 is CSTQGAFDSPLHF. CDR3 in DNA: TGCAGTACCCAGGGGGCGTTTGATTCACCCCTCCACTTT.

J is TRBJ2-1 and V is TRBV24-1, with 7 bases matching TRBD1. Germline loops: CDR1 KGHDR, CDR2 SFDVKD. The V gene end was trimmed by 6 bases and the J gene end by 3 bases; junction bases not matched to a gene: 7. The CDR3 spans 15 residues. The CDR3 DNA follows: TGTGCCACCAGTTTGGACAGGCCGTTCTACAATGAGCAGTTCTTC. It codes for CATSLDRPFYNEQFF.

V gene TRBV5-1 combines with J gene TRBJ2-3; the D gene is possibly TRBD1 (6 bases). Trimming took off 6 bases at V and 1 base at J, with 15 bases between the two ends. This CDR3 contains 15 residues. CDR1 and CDR2 from the germline V gene are SGHRS and YFSETQ. CDR3 in DNA: TGCGCCAGCAACCCCACAGGGATTGGCACAGATACGCAGTATTTT. Translating gives CASNPTGIGTDTQYF.

CDR3 sequence: CASSPQPNQPQHF. In DNA, the CDR3 is TGTGCCAGCTCACCACAGCCTAATCAGCCCCAGCATTTT. The chain is built from TRBV18 and TRBJ1-5; D uncertain. V lost 1 base, J lost 4 bases, and 5 bases lay in between. Germline CDR1 reads KGHSH; CDR2 reads LQKENI. CDR3 size: 13 residues.

This clonotype was observed a few times. This sequence joins TRBV7-6 and TRBJ2-5; weak D call: TRBD2 (6 bases). Germline V gene data show CDR1 as SGHVS and CDR2 as FNYEAQ. The CDR3 is 16 amino acids. V was trimmed by 5 bases and J by 1 base, leaving 17 bases between them. In DNA, the CDR3 is TGTGCCAGCAGCAGAAGTAGAGGGAGGATCCAAGAGACCCAGTACTTC. Translating gives CASSRSRGRIQETQYF.

This clonotype occurred a few times. J is TRBJ2-1 and V is TRBV9; no clear D. CDR1 SGDLS and CDR2 YYNGEE come from the germline V gene. Trimming took off 4 bases at V and 8 bases at J, with 19 bases between the two ends. CDR3 length: 15 amino acids. The CDR3 nucleotides read TGTGCCAGCAGCCCCGGAGTAAATCTTCAGTATGAGCAGTTCTTC. Protein product: CASSPGVNLQYEQFF.

The chain is built from TRBV4-1 and TRBJ2-1; D gene unclear. Germline V gene data show CDR1 as MGHRA and CDR2 as YSYEKL. CDR3 length equals 13 residues. V was pared by 0 bases and J by 8 bases, with 8 bases between. The CDR3 loop is CASSQEFRHEQFF. DNA of the CDR3: TGCGCCAGCAGCCAAGAGTTCAGGCATGAGCAGTTCTTC.

The table lists this clonotype with a few counts. The chain uses TRBV5-6 and TRBJ1-2, with D tentatively TRBD1 (5 bases). Trimming pared 4 bases from V and 0 bases from J, leaving 16 bases between. This CDR3 is 16 amino acids long. Per the germline V gene, CDR1 is SGHDT and CDR2 is YYEEEE. CDR3: CASSPWGDLPNYGYTF. The CDR3 DNA is TGTGCCAGCAGCCCATGGGGGGACTTACCTAACTATGGCTACACCTTC. The whole variable domain, filled in from reference TRBV5-6 and TRBJ1-2, reads DAGVTQSPTHLIKTRGQQVTLRCSPKSGHDTVSWYQQALGQGPQFIFQYYEEEERQRGNFPDRFSGHQFPNYSSELNVNALLLGDSALYLCASSPWGDLPNYGYTFGSGTRLTVV.

V gene TRBV29-1 combines with J gene TRBJ1-1; 12 bases are a match to TRBD1. V lost 7 bases to trimming and J lost 4 bases; unmatched junction nucleotides: 10. The CDR3 has 15 amino acids. Looked up from germline, CDR1 is SQVTM and CDR2 is ANQGSEA. The CDR3 DNA follows: TGCAGCGCCTGGGACAGGGGGCTTGAAGGCACTGAAGCTTTCTTT. Amino acids: CSAWDRGLEGTEAFF.

This clonotype was observed a handful of times. As DNA, the CDR3 is TGCAGTGCTAGAGGGGTCCGACAGGCCGATCAGCCCCAGCATTTT. This encodes CSARGVRQADQPQHF. The V call is TRBV20-1, the J call TRBJ1-5; D may be TRBD1 (6 bases). The V gene's germline CDR1 is DFQATT and CDR2 SNEGSKA (reference sequence). This CDR3 is built from 15 residues. Trimming shortened V by 1 base and J by 5 bases, and 15 bases separated the two germline ends.

The genes are TRBV3-1 and TRBJ1-6; TRBD1 matches 7 bases. V lost 0 bases to trimming and J lost 10 bases; unmatched junction nucleotides: 9. There are 16 residues in the CDR3. Germline V CDR1 and CDR2: LGHDT, YNNKEL (reference sequence). CDR3 in amino acids: CASSQDPGGRRSPLHF. For the CDR3, the DNA is TGTGCCAGCAGCCAAGATCCAGGGGGTCGACGGTCACCCCTCCACTTT.

This sequence joins TRBV5-1 and TRBJ1-3; TRBD1 matches at 10 bases. There are 15 residues in the CDR3. From germline, CDR1 is SGHRS and CDR2 YFSETQ. V dropped 7 bases and J dropped 0; count of bases not matched to a gene: 4. CDR3 sequence reads: CASGTGDFSGNTIYF. Here the CDR3 DNA reads TGCGCCAGCGGGACAGGGGACTTCTCTGGAAACACCATATATTTT.

This clonotype appeared a few times. This chain links TRBV20-1 with TRBJ1-1; D unresolved. Trimming cost V 0 bases and J 6 bases, with 17 bases left between them. The CDR3 runs 15 residues. In germline, CDR1 is DFQATT, CDR2 SNEGSKA (reference sequence). The DNA for the CDR3 is TGCAGTGCTAGAGATCGGCGAAGGGCGTGGGCTGAAGCTTTCTTT. It translates to CSARDRRRAWAEAFF.

The chain carries TRBV14 and TRBJ2-1; TRBD2 might be the D (5 bases). Germline lookup yields CDR1 SGHDN and CDR2 FVKESK. This CDR3 is 14 amino acids long. V lost 4 bases to trimming and J lost 8 bases, with 15 bases between them. The chain's CDR3 is CASSLDRGWDEQFF. CDR3 nucleotides: TGTGCCAGCAGCCTAGACCGGGGTTGGGATGAGCAGTTCTTC.

The chain links TRBV5-1 to TRBJ1-1; 7 bases line up with TRBD1. Germline V gene data show CDR1 as SGHRS and CDR2 as YFSETQ. This CDR3 contains 11 residues. Trimming cost V 4 bases and J 7 bases; bases outside gene matches: 1. CDR3 in amino acids: CASSGDSEAFF. The CDR3 DNA follows: TGCGCCAGCAGCGGGGACAGTGAAGCTTTCTTT.

This clonotype has only a few counts. V gene TRBV5-1 combines with J gene TRBJ1-1; D might be TRBD1 (6 bases). Trimming removed 0 bases from V and 4 bases from J, with 10 bases in between. Germline CDR1 SGHRS, CDR2 YFSETQ. The CDR3 is 14 amino acids. CDR3 amino acids: CASSLGQVPTEAFF. As DNA, the CDR3 is TGCGCCAGCAGCTTGGGACAGGTCCCCACTGAAGCTTTCTTT.

This clonotype was observed a handful of times. This chain uses TRBV10-3 with TRBJ2-7, with 9 bases fitting TRBD1. The CDR3 totals 13 residues. The germline V gene has CDR1 ENHRY and CDR2 SYGVKD. V was pared by 6 bases and J by 3 bases, with 3 bases of the junction left unmatched. The CDR3 loop is CAIRVTGGYEQYF. The CDR3 DNA is TGTGCCATCAGGGTGACAGGGGGCTACGAGCAGTACTTC.

V gene TRBV25-1 combines with J gene TRBJ2-6; weak D call: TRBD1 (6 bases). Looked up from germline, CDR1 is MGHDK and CDR2 is SYGVNS. The CDR3 sequence is 19 residues long. Deletions cut 1 base from V and 0 bases from J, with 16 bases between. The CDR3, as DNA: TGTGCCAGCAGTGAATCAAGGTGGGCAGGGGACTCTGGGGCCAACGTCCTGACTTTC. Amino acids: CASSESRWAGDSGANVLTF. The whole variable domain, filled in from reference TRBV25-1 and TRBJ2-6, reads EADIYQTPRYLVIGTGKKITLECSQTMGHDKMYWYQQDPGMELHLIHYSYGVNSTEKGDLSSESTVSRIRTEHFPLTLESARPSHTSQYLCASSESRWAGDSGANVLTFGAGSRLTVL.